The 17 T cell receptor beta chains presented below share a single source sample, sequenced in a study of blood T cells in healthy people across ages. A second PCR, run for about 6 to 12 cycles, used a sample-barcoded 5' primer plus a J-beta primer mix. One entry per CDR3 protein, called by TCRdb with MiXCR from the 5' RACE reads. Altogether just under 900,000 distinct CDR3 sequences are present, roughly 26% being singletons, with the ten largest covering roughly 17%. The sequencing input was blood. These receptors originate from an elderly woman in good health.

The rearrangement uses TRBV27 and TRBJ2-2, with 9 bases aligning to TRBD2. J was trimmed by 1 base and V by 4 bases; bases with no gene match: 4. CDR3 length: 16 amino acids. Germline CDR1 and CDR2: MNHEY and SMNVEV (reference sequence). CDR3 residues: CASSSASGVNTGELFF. CDR3 coding DNA: TGTGCCAGCAGTTCAGCTAGCGGGGTGAACACCGGGGAGCTGTTTTTT.

On this clonotype: Relative to the germline gene, one junction end is altered; a read error may explain this. The V call is TRBV6-6, the J call TRBJ1-1; the D is unclear. This CDR3 has 12 amino acids. Germline CDR1 is MNHNY and CDR2 is SVGAGI (reference sequence). CDR3 in amino acids: CAGRSLTAEAFF. The CDR3 DNA is TGTGCCGGCAGATCCCTAACAGCGGAAGCTTTCTTT.

The chain couples TRBV20-1 to TRBJ1-1; tentative D call: TRBD1 (5 bases). Trimming removed 0 bases at V and 6 bases at J, with 8 bases between. The CDR3 totals 12 residues. Germline V gene lookup returns CDR1 DFQATT and CDR2 SNEGSKA (reference sequence). The CDR3 bases are TGCAGTGCTAGAGAGGGGGTGGCTGAAGCTTTCTTT. Amino acid sequence: CSAREGVAEAFF.

This clonotype turned up a few times. The V gene is TRBV6-5, the J gene TRBJ1-2; possibly TRBD1 for D (6 bases). CDR1 and CDR2 from the germline V gene are MNHEY and SVGAGI. With 6 bases removed from V and 4 bases from J, the gap between germline ends came to 12 bases. This CDR3 spans 13 amino acids. CDR3 bases: TGTGCCAGCAGAGTGGGCAGGGGCTATGGCTACACCTTC. Its translation: CASRVGRGYGYTF.

The CDR3 reads CAIGGDTIYF. CDR3 nucleotide sequence: TGTGCCATCGGGGGTGACACCATATATTTT. The chain joins TRBV10-3 to TRBJ1-3; D is perhaps TRBD1 (5 bases). The CDR3 totals 10 residues. V shed 8 bases and J shed 8 bases, with 7 bases lying between them. CDR1 ENHRY and CDR2 SYGVKD come from the germline V gene.

The sample holds many counts of this clonotype. The chain uses TRBV6-1 and TRBJ2-7; D gene uncertain. The germline V gene has CDR1 MNHNS and CDR2 SASEGT. The CDR3 extends over 15 amino acids. Trimming removed 0 bases at V and 4 bases at J, with 13 bases between. The CDR3 protein is CASSEAPGQIYEQYF. DNA of the CDR3: TGTGCCAGCAGTGAAGCGCCCGGGCAGATTTACGAGCAGTACTTC.

Ten or more counts support this clonotype. The rearrangement uses TRBV7-9 and TRBJ2-1; D ambiguous. Trimming took off 6 bases at V and 1 base at J, with 13 bases between the two ends. Germline values: CDR1 SEHNR, CDR2 FQNEAQ (reference sequence). The CDR3 loop spans 15 amino acids. The CDR3 bases are TGTGCCAGCAGGGCTAGGAGAACGTCCTACAATGAGCAGTTCTTC. This codes for CASRARRTSYNEQFF.

This clonotype was detected a few times. The rearrangement joins TRBV23-1 to TRBJ2-7; D gene uncertain. TRBV23-1 is noted as an ORF with a role that remains uncertain. V lost 11 bases and J lost 0, with 17 bases in between. This CDR3 comprises 14 residues. The CDR3 DNA follows: TGCGCCCCCTGTAGATCCGACATCTCCTACGAGCAGTACTTC. It codes for CAPCRSDISYEQYF.

This clonotype has at least ten counts. V and J are TRBV7-9 and TRBJ1-6; a weak D match, TRBD1 (5 bases). The CDR3 loop spans 14 amino acids. Germline-derived CDR1 and CDR2 are SEHNR and FQNEAQ (reference sequence). The ends were cut back, 3 bases at V and 6 bases at J, with 9 bases in the middle. CDR3 DNA: TGTGCCAGCAGCTTGGGAGGGGCTAATTCACCCCTCCACTTT. It yields the protein CASSLGGANSPLHF.

This chain links TRBV6-2 or TRBV6-3 with TRBJ2-7; the D is unclear. The J call is doubtful: the DNA matches TRBJ2-5 better. Germline V gives CDR1 MNHEY, CDR2 SVGEGT. The CDR3 is 14 amino acids. CDR3: CASRLRTSQETQYF. The CDR3 nucleotides are TGTGCCAGCAGACTTAGGACGAGTCAAGAGACCCAGTACTTC.

This clonotype was seen many times. The CDR3 region is CASRAGSGYNEQFF. The CDR3 DNA reads TGTGCCAGCAGGGCAGGTTCGGGGTACAATGAGCAGTTCTTC. V gene TRBV7-9 combines with J gene TRBJ2-1; TRBD2 is a possible D gene (5 bases). Trimming stripped 6 bases from V and 4 bases from J, with 13 bases between. This CDR3 is 14 amino acids long. Germline lookup yields CDR1 SEHNR and CDR2 FQNEAQ (reference sequence).

This clonotype was observed at least ten times. This CDR3 is CASSFDNYGYTF. The CDR3 bases are TGCGCCAGCAGCTTCGACAACTATGGCTACACCTTC. This sequence joins TRBV5-1 and TRBJ1-2; D gene unclear. This CDR3 has 12 amino acids. Germline CDR1 and CDR2: SGHRS and YFSETQ. The V end lost 2 bases, the J end lost 2 bases, and 4 bases lay between the germline ends.

This clonotype was observed a handful of times. The V and J genes are TRBV14 and TRBJ2-2; 10 bases map to TRBD1. The CDR3 covers 15 residues. Germline CDR1 and CDR2: SGHDN and FVKESK. Unmatched junction bases numbered 4, after V lost 4 bases and J lost 5 bases. CDR3 in amino acids: CASSRTGGLTGELFF. The CDR3 coding sequence is TGTGCCAGCAGCCGGACAGGGGGGCTGACCGGGGAGCTGTTTTTT.

This clonotype appeared many times. This chain joins TRBV24-1 and TRBJ2-1; 7 bases match TRBD2. Germline lookup yields CDR1 KGHDR and CDR2 SFDVKD. V trimming: 2 bases; J trimming: 8 bases; junction bases outside the gene matches: 2. CDR3 length: 13 residues. The CDR3 loop reads CATSDSGLHEQFF. The CDR3, as DNA: TGTGCCACCAGTGATTCGGGACTACATGAGCAGTTCTTC.

The table lists this clonotype with many counts. The gene calls are TRBV27 and TRBJ2-3; D gene unclear. The CDR3 is 13 amino acids. Trimming removed 5 bases from V and 13 bases from J, with 19 bases in between. Looked up from germline, CDR1 is MNHEY and CDR2 is SMNVEV (reference sequence). The CDR3, as DNA: TGTGCCAGCAGTCCGCTTGGGTCAGGTCAGGAGTATTTT. Translated, it gives CASSPLGSGQEYF.

This clonotype was counted ten times or more. This sequence joins TRBV20-1 and TRBJ2-7; 7 nucleotides line up with TRBD1. Germline CDR1 DFQATT, CDR2 SNEGSKA (reference sequence). CDR3 length: 14 amino acids. The junction had 8 bases not matched to a gene; V was cut back by 6 bases and J by 0 bases. The CDR3 nucleotides read TGCAGTGCCATCCGGGACAGCAGCTCCTACGAGCAGTACTTC. It codes for CSAIRDSSSYEQYF.

Details on this clonotype: A much larger clone lies a single base off, so this may be a read error. The chain recombines TRBV5-1 with TRBJ2-3, with TRBD2 matching 7 bases. In germline, CDR1 is SGHRS, CDR2 YFSETQ. This CDR3 is built from 16 residues. The CDR3: CANSFDYAGRADTQYF. As DNA, the CDR3 is TGCGCCAACAGCTTCGATTATGCAGGGAGGGCAGATACGCAGTATTTT. Drawing the rest from reference TRBV5-1 and TRBJ2-3, the complete variable domain is KAGVTQTPRYLIKTRGQQVTLSCSPISGHRSVSWYQQTPGQGLQFLFEYFSETQRNKGNFPGRFSGRQFSNSRSEMNVSTLELGDSALYLCANSFDYAGRADTQYFGPGTRLTVL.